This T cell receptor beta chain derives from a study of cytomegalovirus exposure and HLA in healthy donors. Looked up from germline, CDR1 is SGHDN and CDR2 is FVKESK. This CDR3 spans 11 amino acids. The germline V and J ends were trimmed by 3 bases and 7 bases, with 7 bases remaining between them. In the PCR, 60 Vbeta and 13 Jbeta primers were used. Produced via immunoSEQ multiplex PCR; TCRdb's table is partial and in-frame only. The sample consists of tens of thousands of clones, 75% to 85% of them appearing once. Sequencing was done on a sample of PBMCs. This chain connects TRBV14 to TRBJ2-7, with D tentatively TRBD2 (6 bases). The receptor comes from a man aged 30 to 45 in good health and CMV-seropositive. The CDR3 bases are TGTGCCAGCAGCCAGGGGAGGGAGCAGTACTTC. Translation gives CASSQGREQYF.